Shown below are 17 T cell receptor beta chains from a single sample sequenced in a study of shared clonotypes between healthy human individuals (dated by TCRdb to the early 2020s). Receptors were amplified or captured by the immunoSEQ multiplex PCR assay. TCRdb carries this immuneACCESS record with in-frame sequences only. Its versions omit some clonotypes, under half of them owing to an unresolved V gene in the studies checked, with the rest unexplained. This sample gives 450,000 to 500,000 clones in total; 81% of them show up just once. The ten largest make up roughly 13% of the sample. The sequenced material came from PBMCs. These receptors all stem from a middle-aged woman in good health. Some clones in this sample may be carry-over from other donors' samples.

Details on this clone: A much larger clone sits a single nucleotide away, making a read error possible. Other DNA sequences in this sample translate to the same CDR3. J is TRBJ2-2 and V is TRBV5-1; D might be TRBD2 (5 bases). Germline assignment: CDR1 SGHRS and CDR2 YFSETQ. This CDR3 contains 20 residues. CDR3 DNA sequence: TGCGCCAGCAGCTTAAATCCGACCCCGACGTGGGGAGTTGACACCGGGGAGCTGTTCTTT. Amino acid sequence: CASSLNPTPTWGVDTGELFF. The variable domain in full, completed from reference TRBV5-1 and TRBJ2-2, reads KAGVTQTPRYLIKTRGQQVTLSCSPISGHRSVSWYQQTPGQGLQFLFEYFSETQRNKGNFPGRFSGRQFSNSRSEMNVSTLELGDSALYLCASSLNPTPTWGVDTGELFFGEGSRLTVL.

This sequence joins TRBV15 and TRBJ2-1; 9 nucleotides align to TRBD2. V gave up 4 bases and J gave up 6 bases; unmatched junction bases: 7. The CDR3 is 15 residues long. The germline CDR1 and CDR2 sequences are LNHNV and YYDKDF (reference sequence). The CDR3: CATSMGLAGPNEQFF. The CDR3 region has the DNA TGTGCCACCAGCATGGGTCTAGCGGGACCCAATGAGCAGTTCTTC.

To note about this clone: A much larger clone sits a single nucleotide away, making a read error possible. The chain has TRBV7-9 and TRBJ2-3, with 11 bases fitting TRBD2. With 5 bases clipped from V and 2 bases from J, the junction kept 3 bases outside the gene matches. The germline CDR1 and CDR2 sequences are SEHNR and FQNEAQ (reference sequence). The CDR3 has 15 residues. CDR3 DNA: TGTGCCAGCAGCCGACTAGCGGGGACCACAGATACGCAGTATTTT. Amino acids: CASSRLAGTTDTQYF.

The chain has TRBV7-9 and TRBJ1-5; D uncertain. This CDR3 contains 12 residues. V was shortened by 4 bases and J by 7 bases, with 8 bases between the two germline ends. Germline V lookup: CDR1 SEHNR, CDR2 FQNEAQ (reference sequence). CDR3 region: CASSWGVQPQHF. The CDR3 nucleotides read TGTGCCAGCAGCTGGGGAGTCCAGCCCCAGCATTTT. The full variable domain, in which reference TRBV7-9 and TRBJ1-5 provide the parts outside the CDR3, is DTGVSQNPRHKITKRGQNVTFRCDPISEHNRLYWYRQTLGQGPEFLTYFQNEAQLEKSRLLSDRFSAERPKGSFSTLEIQRTEQGDSAMYLCASSWGVQPQHFGDGTRLSIL.

V is TRBV7-2 and J is TRBJ1-3, with unresolved D. The CDR3 length is 15 residues. The V end lost 2 bases, the J end lost 2 bases, and 10 bases lay between the germline ends. Germline assignment: CDR1 SGHTA and CDR2 FQGNSA. CDR3 nucleotide sequence: TGTGCCAGCAGCTTACGGGCGGCGGCTGGAAACACCATATATTTT. It yields the protein CASSLRAAAGNTIYF.

The J gene is TRBJ1-2, the V gene TRBV10-3, with D unclear. CDR3 length: 12 amino acids. Per the germline V gene, CDR1 is ENHRY and CDR2 is SYGVKD. V gave up 8 bases and J gave up 4 bases, with 11 bases separating them. CDR3 DNA sequence: TGTGCCATCCAGCGGGAATCCTATGGCTACACCTTC. It translates to CAIQRESYGYTF.

The rearrangement uses TRBV2 and TRBJ2-2, with 9 bases lining up with TRBD1. The CDR3 length is 16 residues. V lost 2 bases to trimming and J lost 4 bases; unmatched junction nucleotides: 5. Germline assignment: CDR1 SNHLY and CDR2 FYNNEI. CDR3 loop: CASSETGGVGTGELFF. In nucleotides, the CDR3 is TGTGCCAGCAGTGAAACAGGGGGCGTCGGCACCGGGGAGCTGTTTTTT.

This rearrangement joins TRBV6-5 to TRBJ2-5, with 11 nucleotides matching TRBD2. Per germline, CDR1 MNHEY and CDR2 SVGAGI. Trimming removed 0 bases from V and 6 bases from J; junction bases left unmatched: 0. The CDR3 runs to 14 residues. The CDR3 nucleotides are TGTGCCAGCAGTTACTCGACTAGCGGGAAGACCCAGTACTTC. It is translated as CASSYSTSGKTQYF.

A word on this clone: At the DNA level, this CDR3 is encoded by other sequences in the same sample as well. V gene TRBV7-9 combines with J gene TRBJ1-2; D remains unclear. There are 12 residues in the CDR3. V lost 1 base, J lost 4 bases, and 4 bases lay in between. The germline CDR1 and CDR2 sequences are SEHNR and FQNEAQ (reference sequence). CDR3 amino acids: CASSLGVYGYTF. CDR3 DNA: TGTGCCAGCAGCTTAGGCGTCTATGGCTACACCTTC. Filled out from reference TRBV7-9 and TRBJ1-2, the complete variable domain reads DTGVSQNPRHKITKRGQNVTFRCDPISEHNRLYWYRQTLGQGPEFLTYFQNEAQLEKSRLLSDRFSAERPKGSFSTLEIQRTEQGDSAMYLCASSLGVYGYTFGSGTRLTVV.

Notes on this clone: At one boundary the junction diverges from the germline segment, which might be a read error. This CDR3 is also generated by other DNA sequences in the sample. The chain combines TRBV10-3 with TRBJ1-1, with D unclear. Germline V gene sequence: CDR1 ENHRY, CDR2 SYGVKD. The CDR3 has 13 amino acids. The chain's CDR3 is CAISETQNAEAFF. The CDR3 DNA sequence: TGTGCCATAAGTGAGACGCAGAACGCTGAAGCTTTCTTT.

With regard to this clone: A far larger clone is a single base away, which makes a read error likely. Other nucleotide sequences from this sample produce the same CDR3. This chain uses TRBV30 with TRBJ2-2; D is ambiguous. The CDR3 runs to 14 residues. In germline, CDR1 is GTSNPN, CDR2 SVGIG (reference sequence). Trimming took 2 bases from V and 7 from J, leaving 14 bases between them. In DNA, the CDR3 is TGTGCCTGGAGTCGGGTAGGATTGTACGGGGAGCTGTTTTTT. Protein product: CAWSRVGLYGELFF.

The chain couples TRBV28 to TRBJ2-7; D ambiguous. V was trimmed by 3 bases and J by 2 bases, leaving 5 bases between them. The germline gives CDR1 MDHEN, CDR2 SYDVKM. This CDR3 is 12 amino acids long. The CDR3: CASSLATYEQYF. For the CDR3, the DNA is TGTGCCAGCAGTTTGGCCACCTACGAGCAGTACTTC.

The table lists this clone with many counts. Different DNA sequences within this sample yield the same CDR3. This sequence joins TRBV11-2 and TRBJ1-2; 10 nucleotides line up with TRBD1. The CDR3 totals 14 residues. The junction had 6 bases not matched to a gene; V was cut back by 6 bases and J by 5 bases. Germline V gene data show CDR1 as SGHAT and CDR2 as FQNNGV. CDR3 DNA: TGTGCCAGCAGAAGCGGACAGGGGGTTTATGGCTACACCTTC. This gives the protein CASRSGQGVYGYTF. The whole variable domain, filled in from reference TRBV11-2 and TRBJ1-2, reads EAGVAQSPRYKIIEKRQSVAFWCNPISGHATLYWYQQILGQGPKLLIQFQNNGVVDDSQLPKDRFSAERLKGVDSTLKIQPAKLEDSAVYLCASRSGQGVYGYTFGSGTRLTVV.

The chain uses TRBV28 and TRBJ1-5; possibly TRBD1 for D (6 bases). The CDR3 is 14 amino acids. Germline V lookup: CDR1 MDHEN, CDR2 SYDVKM. The V end was cut by 2 bases, the J end by 6 bases, with 11 bases between. The CDR3 nucleotides read TGTGCCAGCAGTTTACCGGGGGCAGGTCAGCCCCAGCATTTT. Its translation is CASSLPGAGQPQHF. Full variable domain (outside the CDR3, taken from reference TRBV28 and TRBJ1-5): DVKVTQSSRYLVKRTGEKVFLECVQDMDHENMFWYRQDPGLGLRLIYFSYDVKMKEKGDIPEGYSVSREKKERFSLILESASTNQTSMYLCASSLPGAGQPQHFGDGTRLSIL.

The CDR3: CASSQADRDDQPQHF. The CDR3 nucleotides are TGCGCCAGCAGCCAAGCGGACAGGGATGATCAGCCCCAGCATTTT. The chain combines TRBV4-1 with TRBJ1-5; 8 bases map to TRBD1. The germline gives CDR1 MGHRA, CDR2 YSYEKL. The trim removed 1 base at V and 5 bases at J, leaving 4 bases unmatched. The length of the CDR3 is 15 residues.

As concerns this clone: This sequence is one base from a far larger clone and is likely a read error. This chain links TRBV7-8 with TRBJ2-7; D ambiguous. This CDR3 comprises 13 residues. Germline V gene lookup returns CDR1 SGHVS and CDR2 FQNEAQ. The CDR3 spells CSSSLGPVGEQYF. The CDR3 coding sequence is TGTTCCAGCAGCTTAGGACCGGTCGGGGAGCAGTACTTC. Variable domain in full (rest from reference TRBV7-8 and TRBJ2-7): GAGVSQSPRYKVAKRGQDVALRCDPISGHVSLFWYQQALGQGPEFLTYFQNEAQLDKSGLPSDRFFAERPEGSVSTLKIQRTQQEDSAVYLCSSSLGPVGEQYFGPGTRLTVT.

The V call is TRBV7-6, the J call TRBJ2-2; 8 bases fit TRBD2. The CDR3 contains 16 residues. Germline values: CDR1 SGHVS, CDR2 FNYEAQ. V trimming: 5 bases; J trimming: 7 bases; junction bases outside the gene matches: 12. CDR3 DNA: TGTGCCAGCAGCCCCACCCAGCGGGAGTTCGACGGGGAGCTGTTTTTT. Residues: CASSPTQREFDGELFF.